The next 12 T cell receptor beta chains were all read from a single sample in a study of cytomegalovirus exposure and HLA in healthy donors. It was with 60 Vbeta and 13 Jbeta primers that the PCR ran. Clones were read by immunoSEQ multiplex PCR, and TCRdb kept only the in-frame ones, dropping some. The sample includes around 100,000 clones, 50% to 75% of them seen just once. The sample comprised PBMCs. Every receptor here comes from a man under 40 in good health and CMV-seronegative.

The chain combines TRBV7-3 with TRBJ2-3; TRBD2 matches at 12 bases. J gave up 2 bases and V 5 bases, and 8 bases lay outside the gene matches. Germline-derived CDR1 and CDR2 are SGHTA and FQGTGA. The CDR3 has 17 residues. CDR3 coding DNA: TGTGCCAGCAGCCCAGAGACTAGCGGGAGACCCACAGATACGCAGTATTTT. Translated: CASSPETSGRPTDTQYF.

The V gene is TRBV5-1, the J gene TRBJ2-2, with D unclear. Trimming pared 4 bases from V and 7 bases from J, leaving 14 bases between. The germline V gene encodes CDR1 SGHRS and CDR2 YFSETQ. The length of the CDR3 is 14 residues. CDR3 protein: CASSTKLGGGELFF. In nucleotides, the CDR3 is TGCGCCAGCAGCACGAAGCTAGGTGGCGGGGAGCTGTTTTTT.

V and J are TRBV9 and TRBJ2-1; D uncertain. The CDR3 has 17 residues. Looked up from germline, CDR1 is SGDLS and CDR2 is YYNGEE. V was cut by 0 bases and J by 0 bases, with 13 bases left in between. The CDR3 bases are TGTGCCAGCAGCGTAGCTAGTCCCGCCAGCTCCTACAATGAGCAGTTCTTC. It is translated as CASSVASPASSYNEQFF.

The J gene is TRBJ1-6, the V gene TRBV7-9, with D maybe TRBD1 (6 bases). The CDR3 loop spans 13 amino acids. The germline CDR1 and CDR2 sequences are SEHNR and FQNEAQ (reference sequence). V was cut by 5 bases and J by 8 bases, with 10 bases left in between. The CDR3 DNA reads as TGTGCCAGCAGCGCGGACAGTTATTCACCCCTCCACTTT. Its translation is CASSADSYSPLHF.

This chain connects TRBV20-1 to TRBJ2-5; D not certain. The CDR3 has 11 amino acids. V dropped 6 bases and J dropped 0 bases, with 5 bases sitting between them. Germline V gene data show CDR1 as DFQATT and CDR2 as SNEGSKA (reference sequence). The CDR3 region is CSATDQETQYF. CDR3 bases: TGCAGTGCAACAGACCAAGAGACCCAGTACTTC.

For the CDR3, the DNA is TGTGCCAGCAGCTTAGCGTTAGCGGGGGGTCAAGAGACCCAGTACTTC. This sequence encodes CASSLALAGGQETQYF. V is TRBV7-8 and J is TRBJ2-5; 10 nucleotides match TRBD2. V lost 0 bases and J lost 2; bases outside the gene matches: 3. Germline V gene sequence: CDR1 SGHVS, CDR2 FQNEAQ. This CDR3 has 16 amino acids.

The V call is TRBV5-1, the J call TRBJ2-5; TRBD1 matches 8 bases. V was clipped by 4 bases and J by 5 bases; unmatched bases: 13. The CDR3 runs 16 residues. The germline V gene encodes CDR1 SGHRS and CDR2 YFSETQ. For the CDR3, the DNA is TGCGCCAGCAGCGCCGGGACAGGAGGTATTAGGGAGACCCAGTACTTC. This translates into CASSAGTGGIRETQYF.

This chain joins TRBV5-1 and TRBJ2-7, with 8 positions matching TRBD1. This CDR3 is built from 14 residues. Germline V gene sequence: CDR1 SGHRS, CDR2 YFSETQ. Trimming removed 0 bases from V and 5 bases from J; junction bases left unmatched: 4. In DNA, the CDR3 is TGCGCCAGCAGCTTGGTGGCAGGGGGCGACGAGCAGTACTTC. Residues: CASSLVAGGDEQYF.

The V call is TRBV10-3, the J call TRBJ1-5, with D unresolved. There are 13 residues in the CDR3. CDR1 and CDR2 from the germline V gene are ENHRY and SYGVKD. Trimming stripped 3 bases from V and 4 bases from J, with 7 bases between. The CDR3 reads CAISDQANQPQHF. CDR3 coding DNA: TGTGCCATCAGTGACCAGGCAAATCAGCCCCAGCATTTT.

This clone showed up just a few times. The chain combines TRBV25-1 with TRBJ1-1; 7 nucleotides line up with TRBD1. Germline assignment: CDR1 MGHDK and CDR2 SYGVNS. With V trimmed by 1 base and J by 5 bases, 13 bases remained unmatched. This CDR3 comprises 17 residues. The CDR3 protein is CASSESLTRDRLTEAFF. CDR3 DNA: TGTGCCAGCAGTGAATCCCTAACCCGGGACAGACTTACTGAAGCTTTCTTT.

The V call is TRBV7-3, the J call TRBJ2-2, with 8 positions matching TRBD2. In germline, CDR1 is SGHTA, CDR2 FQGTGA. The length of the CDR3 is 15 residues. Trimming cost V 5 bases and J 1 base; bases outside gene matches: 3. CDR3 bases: TGTGCCAGCAGCCGCGGGGGGATGAACACCGGGGAGCTGTTTTTT. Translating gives CASSRGGMNTGELFF. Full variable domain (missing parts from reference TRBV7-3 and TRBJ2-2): GAGVSQTPSNKVTEKGKYVELRCDPISGHTALYWYRQSLGQGPEFLIYFQGTGAADDSGLPNDRFFAVRPEGSVSTLKIQRTERGDSAVYLCASSRGGMNTGELFFGEGSRLTVL.

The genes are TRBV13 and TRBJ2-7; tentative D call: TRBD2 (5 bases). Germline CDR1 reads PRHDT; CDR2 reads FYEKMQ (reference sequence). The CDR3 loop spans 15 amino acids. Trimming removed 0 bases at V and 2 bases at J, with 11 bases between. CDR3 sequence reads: CASSLGSGRPYEQYF. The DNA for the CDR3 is TGTGCCAGCAGCTTAGGTTCGGGGAGACCCTACGAGCAGTACTTC.